This T cell receptor (beta chain) is from a study of T-cell memory formation after mild COVID-19. Study-level findings and limits: Nothing confirmed that second-wave clones peaking on day 37 were specific for SARS-CoV-2. Contracting clones from day 15 to 85 had balanced CD4/CD8; later expanders favoured CD4+. CD4+ contracting clones were found mainly in CM and EM, and CD8+ ones in EMRA. That cross-reactive memory joined was suggested by some responding clones appearing in pre-infection memory.

On this clonotype: What it recognizes is unknown.

TCRdb itself ran the 5' RACE reads through MiXCR, one entry per CDR3 protein. The sample lists about 180,000 distinct CDR3 sequences, approximately 16% occurring once. The TCR originated in an adult woman who had mild COVID-19 (a few samples of this study predate the infection). Cell type and time point are not known. The sequenced material came from PBMCs or a T cell subset sorted from them (not recorded which).

CDR3 protein: CASRRDRGTGELFF. CDR3 DNA sequence: TGCGCCAGCAGGCGGGACAGGGGCACCGGGGAGCTGTTTTTT. The gene calls are TRBV5-1 and TRBJ2-2; 10 bases align to TRBD1. Trimming cost V 5 bases and J 4 bases; bases outside gene matches: 2. The length of the CDR3 is 14 residues. Germline-derived CDR1 and CDR2 are SGHRS and YFSETQ.